A single sample gave rise to the 26 T cell receptor beta chains below, sequenced in a study of blood T cell repertoires in COVID-19. Only in-frame clones appear in the TCRdb table, and some are missing; sequencing was by immunoSEQ multiplex PCR. The profile shows under 250,000 clones, just over 85% of them singletons. Sequenced sample: peripheral blood. These receptors were taken from a man aged 50 or older with COVID-19, enrolled during active disease.

V is TRBV6-5 and J is TRBJ1-4, with a weak D call TRBD1 (5 bases). Trimming pared 10 bases from V and 7 bases from J, leaving 7 bases between. CDR3 size: 10 residues. Germline CDR1 is MNHEY and CDR2 is SVGAGI. The CDR3 sequence: CATGGEKLFF. DNA for the CDR3: TGTGCCACCGGGGGTGAAAAACTGTTTTTT.

The rearrangement links TRBV28 to TRBJ2-2; TRBD1 aligns across 7 bases. The CDR3 length is 14 residues. From germline, CDR1 is MDHEN and CDR2 SYDVKM. Unmatched junction bases numbered 7, after V lost 6 bases and J lost 6 bases. The DNA of the CDR3 is TGTGCCAGCAGACAGGGGCTGGCGGCCGGGGAGCTGTTTTTT. Its protein is CASRQGLAAGELFF.

The sample holds one count of this clone. V and J are TRBV6-1 and TRBJ1-2, with no clear D. V shed 3 bases and J shed 4 bases, with 3 bases lying between them. Germline assignment: CDR1 MNHNS and CDR2 SASEGT. The CDR3 has 11 amino acids. The CDR3 nucleotides read TGTGCCAGCAGTGACAGCTATGGCTACACCTTC. Protein sequence: CASSDSYGYTF.

V gene TRBV2 combines with J gene TRBJ2-3; 8 nucleotides agree with TRBD1. J was trimmed by 5 bases and V by 1 base; bases with no gene match: 8. CDR3 length: 16 amino acids. The germline V gene has CDR1 SNHLY and CDR2 FYNNEI. CDR3 DNA: TGTGCCAGCAGTGAAGGGGGCAGGGGGCTGGAAGATACGCAGTATTTT. Protein: CASSEGGRGLEDTQYF. Filled out from reference TRBV2 and TRBJ2-3, the complete variable domain reads EPEVTQTPSHQVTQMGQEVILRCVPISNHLYFYWYRQILGQKVEFLVSFYNNEISEKSEIFDDQFSVERPDGSNFTLKIRSTKLEDSAMYFCASSEGGRGLEDTQYFGPGTRLTVL.

This clone was seen only once. V and J are TRBV25-1 and TRBJ2-5; TRBD2 aligns across 7 bases. CDR1 and CDR2 from the germline V gene are MGHDK and SYGVNS. V shed 5 bases, J shed 5 bases, and the junction held 11 bases outside the gene matches. This CDR3 has 15 amino acids. The CDR3 is CASSKGAGVGETQYF. The CDR3 nucleotides read TGTGCCAGCAGTAAGGGCGCGGGAGTGGGGGAGACCCAGTACTTC.

J is TRBJ2-2 and V is TRBV5-6; TRBD1 matches 8 bases. CDR3 size: 14 residues. Germline CDR1 and CDR2: SGHDT and YYEEEE. V dropped 3 bases and J dropped 5; count of bases not matched to a gene: 3. The CDR3: CASSWTGRTGELFF. Written as DNA, the CDR3 is TGTGCCAGCAGCTGGACAGGGAGGACCGGGGAGCTGTTTTTT.

The rearrangement uses TRBV19 and TRBJ1-1; perhaps TRBD1 as D (5 bases). Germline V CDR1 and CDR2: LNHDA, SQIVND (reference sequence). V lost 2 bases to trimming and J lost 1 base, with 14 bases between them. The CDR3 is 16 amino acids. The DNA of the CDR3 is TGTGCCAGTAGTATACCTACTTTGGGGGGGAACACTGAAGCTTTCTTT. This codes for CASSIPTLGGNTEAFF.

This clone has a handful of counts. V and J are TRBV7-6 and TRBJ2-7; possible D gene TRBD2, 6 bases. CDR3 size: 15 residues. Germline V gene sequence: CDR1 SGHVS, CDR2 FNYEAQ. V shed 1 base and J shed 2 bases, with 12 bases lying between them. CDR3 loop: CASSLGLGGTYEQYF. The CDR3 DNA reads as TGTGCCAGCAGCTTAGGGCTAGGCGGGACCTACGAGCAGTACTTC.

V and J are TRBV27 and TRBJ2-2; 10 positions agree with TRBD2. Germline V gives CDR1 MNHEY, CDR2 SMNVEV (reference sequence). The V gene end was trimmed by 4 bases and the J gene end by 6 bases; junction bases not matched to a gene: 2. The CDR3 totals 14 residues. CDR3 coding DNA: TGTGCCAGCAGTTCCGGACTAGCGGCCGGGGAGCTGTTTTTT. Translating it yields CASSSGLAAGELFF.

The J gene is TRBJ2-2, the V gene TRBV7-3; D not certain. The CDR3 is 13 amino acids. Trimming shortened V by 1 base and J by 5 bases, and 5 bases separated the two germline ends. CDR1 and CDR2 from the germline V gene are SGHTA and FQGTGA. Here the CDR3 DNA reads TGTGCCAGCAGCTTAATAGAAACCGGGGAGCTGTTTTTT. Translation: CASSLIETGELFF.

The V call is TRBV6-1, the J call TRBJ1-5, with D unclear. V was shortened by 0 bases and J by 1 base, with 10 bases between the two germline ends. This CDR3 has 16 residues. The germline V gene encodes CDR1 MNHNS and CDR2 SASEGT. This CDR3 is CASSEALWSSNQPQHF. The CDR3 coding sequence is TGTGCCAGCAGTGAAGCGCTTTGGAGCAGCAATCAGCCCCAGCATTTT.

The gene calls are TRBV3-1 (or the pseudogene TRBV3-2) and TRBJ2-5; the match to TRBD1 covers 7 bases. CDR1 and CDR2 from the germline V gene are LGHDT and YNNKEL (reference sequence). V dropped 4 bases and J dropped 1; count of bases not matched to a gene: 9. The length of the CDR3 is 16 residues. The chain's CDR3 is CASSRMATGPQETQYF. For the CDR3, the DNA is TGTGCCAGCAGCCGTATGGCGACAGGGCCCCAAGAGACCCAGTACTTC.

The chain carries TRBV4-2 and TRBJ2-6; TRBD1 matches at 9 bases. The CDR3 has 17 amino acids. V lost 0 bases to trimming and J lost 3 bases; unmatched junction nucleotides: 3. Per the germline V gene, CDR1 is LGHNA and CDR2 is YNFKEQ. CDR3 DNA sequence: TGTGCCAGCAGCCAAGATGGGACAGGGCGTGGGGCCAACGTCCTGACTTTC. Encoded protein: CASSQDGTGRGANVLTF.

The rearrangement links TRBV6-5 to TRBJ2-6; maybe TRBD1 (6 bases). This CDR3 region has 14 residues. Germline V lookup: CDR1 MNHEY, CDR2 SVGAGI. V dropped 10 bases and J dropped 0 bases, with 10 bases sitting between them. This CDR3 is CAMDSASGANVLTF. The CDR3 DNA reads TGTGCCATGGACAGTGCCTCTGGGGCCAACGTCCTGACTTTC.

Here the CDR3 reads CASSVGQGSDGYTF. Written as DNA, the CDR3 is TGTGCCAGCAGCGTTGGGCAGGGAAGTGATGGCTACACCTTC. V usage is TRBV9 and J usage is TRBJ1-2; D might be TRBD1 (5 bases). The CDR3 consists of 14 residues. Looked up from germline, CDR1 is SGDLS and CDR2 is YYNGEE. V gave up 2 bases and J gave up 6 bases, with 14 bases separating them.

This chain uses TRBV9 with TRBJ2-7; D may be TRBD1 (6 bases). This CDR3 has 16 amino acids. V lost 4 bases, J lost 0 bases, and 17 bases lay in between. Looked up from germline, CDR1 is SGDLS and CDR2 is YYNGEE. CDR3 in amino acids: CASSPTSGENSYEQYF. In DNA, the CDR3 is TGTGCCAGCAGCCCAACCTCAGGGGAGAACTCCTACGAGCAGTACTTC.

V is TRBV4-2 and J is TRBJ2-1; 9 positions agree with TRBD1. V gave up 2 bases and J gave up 2 bases; unmatched junction bases: 7. Germline V gene lookup returns CDR1 LGHNA and CDR2 YNFKEQ. This CDR3 is built from 17 residues. In DNA form, the CDR3 reads TGTGCCAGCAGCCAAACGAAACAGGGGGCCCCCTACAATGAGCAGTTCTTC. Residues: CASSQTKQGAPYNEQFF.

V and J are TRBV28 and TRBJ2-7; 9 bases align to TRBD2. Losses at the gene ends were 5 bases for V and 1 base for J; bases not matched to a gene: 6. The CDR3 is 15 amino acids. Per the germline V gene, CDR1 is MDHEN and CDR2 is SYDVKM. The CDR3 here is CASSQTSGRSYEQYF. CDR3 sequence (DNA): TGTGCCAGCAGTCAAACTAGCGGGCGGTCCTACGAGCAGTACTTC.

The chain recombines TRBV2 with TRBJ1-5, with TRBD1 as a possible D gene (5 bases). The CDR3 has 14 residues. Germline V gives CDR1 SNHLY, CDR2 FYNNEI. The germline V and J ends were trimmed by 5 bases and 0 bases, with 8 bases remaining between them. CDR3 in amino acids: CASSNRYSNQPQHF. CDR3 coding DNA: TGTGCCAGCAGTAACAGGTATAGCAATCAGCCCCAGCATTTT. Together with reference TRBV2 and TRBJ1-5, the CDR3 gives the full variable domain: EPEVTQTPSHQVTQMGQEVILRCVPISNHLYFYWYRQILGQKVEFLVSFYNNEISEKSEIFDDQFSVERPDGSNFTLKIRSTKLEDSAMYFCASSNRYSNQPQHFGDGTRLSIL.

The J gene is TRBJ1-4, the V gene TRBV5-1, with TRBD1 matching over 7 bases. CDR1 SGHRS and CDR2 YFSETQ come from the germline V gene. The CDR3 contains 14 residues. Unmatched junction bases numbered 2, after V lost 4 bases and J lost 2 bases. DNA of the CDR3: TGCGCCAGCAGCAAGGGACAGACTAATGAAAAACTGTTTTTT. Its protein product is CASSKGQTNEKLFF.

This clone has a single count. The gene calls are TRBV3-1 (or the pseudogene TRBV3-2) and TRBJ2-5; D gene uncertain. Germline CDR1 reads LGHDT; CDR2 reads YNNKEL (reference sequence). CDR3 length equals 12 residues. V lost 4 bases to trimming and J lost 5 bases, with 8 bases between them. Here the CDR3 DNA reads TGTGCCAGCAGCCGCTCCGGGGAGACCCAGTACTTC. This gives the protein CASSRSGETQYF.

This clone has just one count. V and J are TRBV11-1 and TRBJ2-7, with 9 bases aligning to TRBD1. Germline CDR1 SGHAT, CDR2 FQDESV (reference sequence). V was pared by 1 base and J by 4 bases, with 8 bases of the junction left unmatched. The CDR3 has 16 amino acids. The CDR3 protein is CASSLGGADRGYEQYF. In DNA, the CDR3 is TGTGCCAGCAGCTTAGGCGGCGCGGACAGGGGATACGAGCAGTACTTC. Combining the CDR3 with reference TRBV11-1 and TRBJ2-7 gives the whole variable domain EAEVAQSPRYKITEKSQAVAFWCDPISGHATLYWYRQILGQGPELLVQFQDESVVDDSQLPKDRFSAERLKGVDSTLKIQPAELGDSAMYLCASSLGGADRGYEQYFGPGTRLTVT.

As regards this clone: Other nucleotide sequences from this sample produce the same CDR3. The V and J genes are TRBV7-2 and TRBJ1-1; the D gene is possibly TRBD1 (5 bases). The CDR3 runs 15 residues. Germline assignment: CDR1 SGHTA and CDR2 FQGNSA. Trimming took off 0 bases at V and 4 bases at J, with 12 bases between the two ends. CDR3 coding DNA: TGTGCCAGCAGCTTAGCGCGGGGGGGAGGCACTGAAGCTTTCTTT. Residues: CASSLARGGGTEAFF.

J is TRBJ2-3 and V is TRBV13, with TRBD2 as a possible D gene (6 bases). V lost 5 bases, J lost 0 bases, and 18 bases lay in between. This CDR3 has 17 residues. Germline CDR1 and CDR2: PRHDT and FYEKMQ (reference sequence). For the CDR3, the DNA is TGTGCCAGCAGCCCGCGGGGAAGCGGCTCTAGCACAGATACGCAGTATTTT. Translated, it gives CASSPRGSGSSTDTQYF.

This clone was seen a single time. The V gene is TRBV19, the J gene TRBJ2-1; no clear D gene. V was pared by 3 bases and J by 5 bases, with 11 bases between. This CDR3 has 14 residues. CDR1 is LNHDA and CDR2 is SQIVND in the germline V gene (reference sequence). DNA for the CDR3: TGTGCCAGTAGTATCCCCTTACGGGACAATGAGCAGTTCTTC. As protein: CASSIPLRDNEQFF.

This chain's CDR3 is CAWSVVQGVTETQYF. DNA of the CDR3: TGTGCCTGGAGTGTAGTTCAGGGGGTCACAGAGACCCAGTACTTC. The V call is TRBV30, the J call TRBJ2-5; 7 positions agree with TRBD1. The CDR3 consists of 15 residues. Per the germline V gene, CDR1 is GTSNPN and CDR2 is SVGIG (reference sequence). The junction had 8 bases not matched to a gene; V was cut back by 0 bases and J by 4 bases.